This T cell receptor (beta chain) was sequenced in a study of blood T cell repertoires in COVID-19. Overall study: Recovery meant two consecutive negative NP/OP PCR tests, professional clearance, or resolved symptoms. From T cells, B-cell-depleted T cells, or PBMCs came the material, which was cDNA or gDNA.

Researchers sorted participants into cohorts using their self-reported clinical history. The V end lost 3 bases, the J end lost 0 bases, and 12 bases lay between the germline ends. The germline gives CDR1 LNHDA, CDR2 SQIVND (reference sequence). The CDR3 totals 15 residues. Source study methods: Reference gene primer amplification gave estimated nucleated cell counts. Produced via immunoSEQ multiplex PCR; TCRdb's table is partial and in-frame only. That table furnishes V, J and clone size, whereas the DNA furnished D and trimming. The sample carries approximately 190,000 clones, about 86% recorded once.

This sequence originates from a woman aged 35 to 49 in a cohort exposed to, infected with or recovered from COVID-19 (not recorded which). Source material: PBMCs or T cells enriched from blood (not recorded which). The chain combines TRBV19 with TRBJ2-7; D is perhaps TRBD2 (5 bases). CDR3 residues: CASSITQRSSYEQYF. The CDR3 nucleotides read TGTGCCAGTAGTATCACCCAGCGGAGCTCCTACGAGCAGTACTTC.